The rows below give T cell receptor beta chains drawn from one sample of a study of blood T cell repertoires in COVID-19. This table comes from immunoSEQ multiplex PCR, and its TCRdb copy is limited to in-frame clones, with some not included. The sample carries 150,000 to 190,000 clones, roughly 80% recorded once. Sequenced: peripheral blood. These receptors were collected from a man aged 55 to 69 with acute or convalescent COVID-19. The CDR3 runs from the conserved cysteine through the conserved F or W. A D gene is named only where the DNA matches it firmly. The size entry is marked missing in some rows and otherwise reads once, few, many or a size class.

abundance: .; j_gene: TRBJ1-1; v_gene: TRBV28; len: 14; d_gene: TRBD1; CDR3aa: CASSSGDRGRQAFF; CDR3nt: TGTGCCAGCAGTTCTGGGGACAGGGGGCGACAAGCTTTCTTT
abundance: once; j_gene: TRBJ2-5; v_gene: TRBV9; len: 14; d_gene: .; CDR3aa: CASSVGHSQETQYF; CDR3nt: TGTGCCAGCAGCGTGGGACATTCCCAAGAGACCCAGTACTTC
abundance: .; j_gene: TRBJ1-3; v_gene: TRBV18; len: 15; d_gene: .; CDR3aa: CASSPREFSGNTIYF; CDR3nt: TGTGCCAGCTCGCCGCGGGAATTCTCTGGAAACACCATATATTTT
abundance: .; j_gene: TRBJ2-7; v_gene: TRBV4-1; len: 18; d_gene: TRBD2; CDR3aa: CASSRSSGANLPTYEQYF; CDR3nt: TGCGCCAGCAGCCGGAGCAGCGGGGCCAACCTCCCAACCTACGAGCAGTACTTC
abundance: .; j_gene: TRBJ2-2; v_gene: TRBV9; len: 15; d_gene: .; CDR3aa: CASSAQDMPAGELFF; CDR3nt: TGTGCCAGCAGCGCCCAGGACATGCCTGCCGGGGAGCTGTTTTTT
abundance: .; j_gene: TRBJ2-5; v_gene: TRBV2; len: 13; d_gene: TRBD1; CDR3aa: CASSVDRGETQYF; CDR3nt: TGTGCCAGCAGTGTAGACAGGGGAGAGACCCAGTACTTC
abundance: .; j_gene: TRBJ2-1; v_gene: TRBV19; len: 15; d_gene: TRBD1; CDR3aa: CASSIATGAYNEQFF; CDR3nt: TGTGCCAGTAGTATAGCTACAGGGGCTTACAATGAGCAGTTCTTC
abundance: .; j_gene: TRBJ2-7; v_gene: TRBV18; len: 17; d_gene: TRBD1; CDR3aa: CASSAGQVAFSSYEQYF; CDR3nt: TGTGCCAGCTCAGCGGGACAGGTAGCTTTTAGCTCCTACGAGCAGTACTTC
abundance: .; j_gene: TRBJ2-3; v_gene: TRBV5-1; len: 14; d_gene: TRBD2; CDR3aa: CASRTSGYTDTQYF; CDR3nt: TGCGCCAGCAGAACTAGCGGATACACAGATACGCAGTATTTT
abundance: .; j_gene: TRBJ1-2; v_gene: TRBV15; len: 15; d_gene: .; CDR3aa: CATSISQDFNYGYTF; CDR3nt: TGTGCCACCAGCATATCACAGGATTTTAACTATGGCTACACCTTC
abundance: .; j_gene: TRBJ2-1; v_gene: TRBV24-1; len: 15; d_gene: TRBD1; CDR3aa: CATSARGQGFNEQFF; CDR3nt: TGTGCCACCAGTGCCCGTGGACAGGGGTTCAATGAGCAGTTCTTC
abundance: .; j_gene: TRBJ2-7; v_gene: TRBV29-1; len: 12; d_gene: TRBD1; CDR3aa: CSVGGQGREQYF; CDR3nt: TGCAGCGTTGGGGGACAGGGGCGAGAGCAGTACTTC
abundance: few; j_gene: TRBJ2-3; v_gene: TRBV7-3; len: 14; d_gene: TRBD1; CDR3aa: CASSPQGAKDTQYF; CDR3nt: TGTGCCAGCAGCCCTCAGGGGGCCAAAGATACGCAGTATTTT
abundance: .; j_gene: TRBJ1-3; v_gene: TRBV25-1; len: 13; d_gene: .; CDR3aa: CASIGFSGNTIYF; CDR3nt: TGTGCCAGCATCGGGTTCTCTGGAAACACCATATATTTT
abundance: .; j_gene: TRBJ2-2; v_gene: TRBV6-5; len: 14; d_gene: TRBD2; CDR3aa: CASSRLAGDGELFF; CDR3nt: TGTGCCAGCAGCCGCCTAGCGGGAGACGGGGAGCTGTTTTTT
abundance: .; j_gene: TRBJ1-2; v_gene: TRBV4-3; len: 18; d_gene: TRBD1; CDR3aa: CASSPGLATGQGRYGYTF; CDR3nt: TGCGCCAGCAGCCCCGGGCTTGCAACTGGACAGGGGCGATATGGCTACACCTTC
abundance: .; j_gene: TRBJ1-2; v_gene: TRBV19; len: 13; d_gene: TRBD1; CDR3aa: CASSGSRGTVYTF; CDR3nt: TGTGCCAGTAGTGGATCCAGAGGGACAGTCTACACCTTC
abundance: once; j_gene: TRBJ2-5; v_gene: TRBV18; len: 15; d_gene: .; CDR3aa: CASSPPMGARETQYF; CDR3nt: TGTGCCAGCTCACCACCGATGGGGGCGAGGGAGACCCAGTACTTC
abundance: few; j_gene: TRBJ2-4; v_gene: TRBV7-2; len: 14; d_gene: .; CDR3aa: CASSSAGQKNIQYF; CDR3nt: TGTGCCAGCAGCTCCGCGGGACAGAAAAACATTCAGTACTTC
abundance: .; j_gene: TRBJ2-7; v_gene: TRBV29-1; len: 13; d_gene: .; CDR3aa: CSVREGGDYEQYF; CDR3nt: TGCAGCGTTAGGGAGGGGGGGGACTACGAGCAGTACTTC
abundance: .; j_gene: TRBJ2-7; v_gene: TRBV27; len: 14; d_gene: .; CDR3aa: CASSLTGPGYEQYF; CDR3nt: TGTGCCAGCAGTTTGACAGGTCCAGGATACGAGCAGTACTTC
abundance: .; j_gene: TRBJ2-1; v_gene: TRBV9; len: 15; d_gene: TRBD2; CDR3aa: CASSADGGANNEQFF; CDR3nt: TGTGCCAGCAGTGCTGACGGGGGGGCTAACAATGAGCAGTTCTTC